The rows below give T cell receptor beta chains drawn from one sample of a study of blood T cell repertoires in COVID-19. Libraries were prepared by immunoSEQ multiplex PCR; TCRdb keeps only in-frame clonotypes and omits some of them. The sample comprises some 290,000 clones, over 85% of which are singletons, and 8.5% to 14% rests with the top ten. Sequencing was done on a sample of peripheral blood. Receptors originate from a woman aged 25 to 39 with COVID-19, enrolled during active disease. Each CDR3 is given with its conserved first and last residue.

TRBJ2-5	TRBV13	CASSLEAQETQYF
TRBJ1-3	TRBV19	CASTPTRAGSGNTIYF
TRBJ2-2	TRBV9	CASSVVSRTATGELFF
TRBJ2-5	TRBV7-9	CASSPRDSNLQETQYF
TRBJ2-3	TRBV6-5	CASRDSGSTQYF
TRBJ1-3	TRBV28	CASSPLGNTIYF
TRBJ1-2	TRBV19	CASTPTPSNYGYTF
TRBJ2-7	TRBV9	CASSFGGSSYEQYF
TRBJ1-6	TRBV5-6	CASRQMGGGSPLHF
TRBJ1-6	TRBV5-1	CASSLGTGVGNSPLHF
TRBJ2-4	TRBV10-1	CASSEGTNQYF
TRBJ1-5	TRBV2	CASSEGGGLDQPQHF
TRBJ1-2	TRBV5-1	CASSLVQGSGYTF
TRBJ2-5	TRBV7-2	CASSLYSTGAETQYF
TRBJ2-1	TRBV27	CASSSYGTAFGNEQFF
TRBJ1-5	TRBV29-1	CSVATTGAQPQHF
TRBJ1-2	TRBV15	CATSLGQDYGYTF
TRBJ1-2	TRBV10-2	CASSQQGYYGYTF
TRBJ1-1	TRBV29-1	CSVGQFTEAFF
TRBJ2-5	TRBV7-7	CASSFRGAGETQYF
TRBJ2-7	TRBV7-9	CASSLASGVNEQYF
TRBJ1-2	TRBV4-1	CASSLGQGGNYGYTF